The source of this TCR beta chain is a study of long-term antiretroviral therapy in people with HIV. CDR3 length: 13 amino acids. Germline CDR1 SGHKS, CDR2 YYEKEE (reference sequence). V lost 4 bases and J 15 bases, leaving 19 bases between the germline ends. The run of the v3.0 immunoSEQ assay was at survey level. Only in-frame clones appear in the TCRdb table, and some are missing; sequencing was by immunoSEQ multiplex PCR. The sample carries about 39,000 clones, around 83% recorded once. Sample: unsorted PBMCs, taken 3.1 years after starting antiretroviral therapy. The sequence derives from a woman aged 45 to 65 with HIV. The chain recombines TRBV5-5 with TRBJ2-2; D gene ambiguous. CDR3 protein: CASSQQTDPAMFF. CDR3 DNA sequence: TGTGCCAGCAGCCAACAAACGGATCCGGCGATGTTTTTT.